The text below deals with one T cell receptor beta chain. In germline, CDR1 is MGHDK, CDR2 SYGVNS. Trimming cost V 2 bases and J 5 bases; bases outside gene matches: 3. This CDR3 contains 14 residues. Seattle's cohort entered during active infection and was followed longitudinally. Assay: immunoSEQ multiplex PCR; the TCRdb copy retains only in-frame clones and omits some. The sample gives about 180,000 clones, 70% to 85% of which show up once; 6.9% is in the top ten. This sample stems from a study of blood T cell repertoires in COVID-19. Study summary: The cDNA or gDNA used as material had been derived from T cells, B-cell-depleted T cells, or PBMCs.

This TCR derives from a man older than 75 with COVID-19, enrolled during active disease. Material for sequencing was peripheral blood. The chain carries TRBV25-1 and TRBJ1-1, with 9 bases identical to TRBD1. This CDR3 reads CASSEDRGRTEAFF. The CDR3 nucleotides are TGTGCCAGCAGTGAAGACAGGGGGAGGACTGAAGCTTTCTTT.